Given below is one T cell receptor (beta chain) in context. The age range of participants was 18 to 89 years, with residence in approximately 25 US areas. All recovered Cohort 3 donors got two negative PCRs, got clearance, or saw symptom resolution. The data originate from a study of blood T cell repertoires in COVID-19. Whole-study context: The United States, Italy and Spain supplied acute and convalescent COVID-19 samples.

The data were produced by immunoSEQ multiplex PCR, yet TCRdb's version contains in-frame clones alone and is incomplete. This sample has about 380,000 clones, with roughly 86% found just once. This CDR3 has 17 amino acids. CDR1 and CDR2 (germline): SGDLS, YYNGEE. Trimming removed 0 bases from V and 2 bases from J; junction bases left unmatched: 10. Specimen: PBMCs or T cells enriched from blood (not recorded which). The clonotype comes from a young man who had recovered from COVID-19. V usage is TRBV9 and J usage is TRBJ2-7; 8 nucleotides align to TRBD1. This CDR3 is CASSVAPSGQGPYEQYF. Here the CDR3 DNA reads TGTGCCAGCAGCGTAGCCCCCTCCGGACAGGGACCCTACGAGCAGTACTTC.